Below are 2 T cell receptor beta chains sequenced from a single sample in a study of blood T cell repertoires in COVID-19. Assay used: immunoSEQ multiplex PCR; TCRdb lists only in-frame clones, some missing. The sample shows more than 200,000 clones, 85% to 90% of them seen only once. The sequenced material came from peripheral blood. These receptors were taken from a man aged 45-65 years with COVID-19, enrolled during active disease.

This chain connects TRBV6-5 to TRBJ1-4; D gene uncertain. V was clipped by 5 bases and J by 2 bases, with 12 bases between them. The CDR3 contains 15 residues. Germline values: CDR1 MNHEY, CDR2 SVGAGI. In DNA, the CDR3 is TGTGCCAGCAGTAGCCGGGTACTCACTAATGAAAAACTGTTTTTT. It specifies CASSSRVLTNEKLFF.

This clone came up a few times. This chain links TRBV27 with TRBJ2-1; 8 nucleotides align to TRBD2. Unmatched junction bases numbered 17, after V lost 11 bases and J lost 8 bases. Germline loops: CDR1 MNHEY, CDR2 SMNVEV (reference sequence). This CDR3 spans 15 amino acids. Here the CDR3 reads CADPAGGLVVHEQFF. The CDR3 DNA reads TGTGCCGACCCGGCGGGGGGATTGGTAGTCCATGAGCAGTTCTTC.